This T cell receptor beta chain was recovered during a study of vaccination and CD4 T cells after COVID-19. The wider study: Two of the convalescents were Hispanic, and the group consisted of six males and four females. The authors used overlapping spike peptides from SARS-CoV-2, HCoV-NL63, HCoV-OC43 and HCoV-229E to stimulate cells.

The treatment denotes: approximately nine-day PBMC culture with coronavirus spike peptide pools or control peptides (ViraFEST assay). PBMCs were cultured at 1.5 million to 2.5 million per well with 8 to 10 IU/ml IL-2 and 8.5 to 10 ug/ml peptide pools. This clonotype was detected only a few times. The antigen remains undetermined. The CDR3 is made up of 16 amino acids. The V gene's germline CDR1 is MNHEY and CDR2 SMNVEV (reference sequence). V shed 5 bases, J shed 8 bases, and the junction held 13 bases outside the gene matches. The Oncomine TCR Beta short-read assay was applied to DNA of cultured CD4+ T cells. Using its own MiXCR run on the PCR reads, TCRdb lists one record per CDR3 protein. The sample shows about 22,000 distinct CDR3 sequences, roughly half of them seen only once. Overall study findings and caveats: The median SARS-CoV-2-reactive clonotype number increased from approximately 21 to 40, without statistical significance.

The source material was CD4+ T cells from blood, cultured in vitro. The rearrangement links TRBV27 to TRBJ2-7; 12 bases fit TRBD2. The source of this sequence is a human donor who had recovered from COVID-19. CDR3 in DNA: TGTGCCAGCAGTACCCGACTAGCGGGAGACCCTCTAAAGCAGTACTTC. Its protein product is CASSTRLAGDPLKQYF.